One sample yielded the 30 T cell receptor beta chains listed below, sequenced in a study of beta chain features in type 1 diabetes. The study, taken as a whole, reports: Type 1 diabetes patients had moderately but significantly shorter TCRB CDR3s in all four CD4+ subsets.

For these TCRs, the target antigens are not known. The investigators reverse transcribed all of the isolated RNA, so they sequenced expressed TCRB transcripts. Assay used: immunoSEQ multiplex PCR; TCRdb lists only in-frame clones, some missing. Counted here are under 400,000 clones, around 12% occurring once; the ten biggest clones make up approximately 0.011%. Sequencing used naive CD4+ T cells from blood. All receptors come from a woman between 18 and 29 years old with type 1 diabetes.

The CDR3: CASSDREGEKLFF. CDR3 DNA sequence: TGTGCCAGCAGCGACCGGGAGGGGGAAAAACTGTTTTTT. The chain recombines TRBV11-2 with TRBJ1-4, with a weak D call TRBD1 (5 bases). The V end was cut by 5 bases, the J end by 8 bases, with 12 bases between. The CDR3 sequence is 13 residues long. CDR1 is SGHAT and CDR2 is FQNNGV in the germline V gene.

The chain combines TRBV7-2 with TRBJ1-3; 9 bases agree with TRBD1. V lost 2 bases and J lost 8; bases outside the gene matches: 10. Germline V gives CDR1 SGHTA, CDR2 FQGNSA. The CDR3 covers 16 residues. The CDR3 nucleotides read TGTGCCAGCAGCTTAACCTGGGACAGGGAATGGGACACCATATATTTT. Its protein product is CASSLTWDREWDTIYF.

The chain carries TRBV29-1 and TRBJ1-3; a possible D gene is TRBD1 (5 bases). The CDR3 has 14 amino acids. The V end was cut by 4 bases, the J end by 4 bases, with 14 bases between. CDR1 is SQVTM, CDR2 ANQGSEA, per germline. The CDR3 sequence is CSVGLQVEGNTIYF. The CDR3 nucleotides read TGCAGCGTTGGTTTACAGGTCGAGGGAAACACCATATATTTT.

The rearrangement links TRBV7-8 to TRBJ1-2, with TRBD1 matching over 9 bases. The germline gives CDR1 SGHVS, CDR2 FQNEAQ. CDR3 length: 13 amino acids. The V segment lost 5 bases and the J segment 10 bases; nucleotides outside the gene matches: 8. The CDR3 protein is CASSIDRGGDYTF. The DNA for the CDR3 is TGTGCCAGCAGCATCGACAGGGGGGGGGACTACACCTTC.

This chain uses TRBV7-2 with TRBJ2-7; TRBD2 agrees at 13 bases. Germline V gene data show CDR1 as SGHTA and CDR2 as FQGNSA. CDR3 length equals 16 residues. With V trimmed by 1 base and J by 9 bases, 9 bases remained unmatched. As DNA, the CDR3 is TGTGCCAGCAGCTTAGGCCAACTAGCGGGGGGGAACGCGCAGTACTTC. The encoded protein is CASSLGQLAGGNAQYF.

The gene calls are TRBV11-2 and TRBJ2-1; TRBD2 agrees at 11 bases. Germline CDR1 SGHAT, CDR2 FQNNGV. The CDR3 runs 15 residues. V was pared by 5 bases and J by 7 bases, with 7 bases of the junction left unmatched. Here the CDR3 reads CASSKIAGGGNEQFF. The CDR3 DNA sequence: TGTGCCAGCAGCAAAATAGCGGGGGGGGGAAATGAGCAGTTCTTC.

This clone was seen a few times. J is TRBJ1-2 and V is TRBV6-4; tentative D call: TRBD1 (5 bases). Looked up from germline, CDR1 is MRHNA and CDR2 is SNTAGT. The CDR3 has 11 amino acids. V was shortened by 8 bases and J by 6 bases, with 10 bases between the two germline ends. CDR3: CASRKGNGYTF. The CDR3 nucleotides read TGTGCCAGCCGAAAGGGGAATGGCTACACCTTC.

The chain links TRBV7-9 to TRBJ2-2, with 13 bases that match TRBD2. CDR1 and CDR2 (germline): SEHNR, FQNEAQ (reference sequence). This CDR3 comprises 16 residues. V shed 9 bases and J 4 bases; nucleotides not matched to a gene: 8. The CDR3 DNA is TGTGCCAGTAGGACTAGCGGGAGTTCCTTCACCGGGGAGCTGTTTTTT. This gives the protein CASRTSGSSFTGELFF.

This clone was counted a few times. This sequence joins TRBV2 and TRBJ2-6; D is uncertain. CDR3 length: 15 residues. Trimming pared 6 bases from V and 0 bases from J, leaving 9 bases between. From germline, CDR1 is SNHLY and CDR2 FYNNEI. CDR3 sequence: CASRTYPSGANVLTF. CDR3 nucleotides: TGTGCCAGCAGAACATACCCCTCTGGGGCCAACGTCCTGACTTTC.

This clone turned up a few times. The same CDR3 can be traced to other DNA sequences in this sample. The V and J genes are TRBV7-9 and TRBJ1-1, with 7 bases lining up with TRBD1. The CDR3 runs to 13 residues. Trimming cost V 5 bases and J 5 bases; bases outside gene matches: 5. CDR1 SEHNR and CDR2 FQNEAQ come from the germline V gene (reference sequence). The CDR3 reads CASSLTGDTEAFF. CDR3 nucleotide sequence: TGTGCCAGCAGCCTAACAGGGGATACTGAAGCTTTCTTT.

The chain uses TRBV4-3 and TRBJ2-5; maybe TRBD2 (6 bases). V shed 2 bases and J shed 5 bases, with 9 bases lying between them. The CDR3 spans 13 residues. In germline, CDR1 is LGHNA, CDR2 YSLEER. The CDR3 region has the DNA TGCGCCAGCAGCCAACGACTAGTCGAGACCCAGTACTTC. The encoded protein is CASSQRLVETQYF.

The chain employs TRBV18 and TRBJ2-7; D gene unclear. Between the trimmed V and J ends, which lost 6 bases and 0 bases, there was a span of 12 bases. CDR3 length: 14 residues. Germline CDR1 and CDR2: KGHSH and LQKENI. In DNA, the CDR3 is TGTGCCAGCTCCTTCGCGGAGAGCTCCTACGAGCAGTACTTC. Translating it yields CASSFAESSYEQYF. Full variable domain (missing parts from reference TRBV18 and TRBJ2-7): NAGVMQNPRHLVRRRGQEARLRCSPMKGHSHVYWYRQLPEEGLKFMVYLQKENIIDESGMPKERFSAEFPKEGPSILRIQQVVRGDSAAYFCASSFAESSYEQYFGPGTRLTVT.

This clone turned up a few times. The J gene is TRBJ1-1, the V gene TRBV18; D remains unclear. V shed 4 bases and J shed 2 bases, with 11 bases lying between them. The CDR3 has 14 residues. Germline CDR1 KGHSH, CDR2 LQKENI. The CDR3 coding sequence is TGTGCCAGCTCACGAACTCCCCGAAACACTGAAGCTTTCTTT. Translated: CASSRTPRNTEAFF.

This clone was counted a single time. The chain joins TRBV28 to TRBJ2-1; TRBD1 matches at 8 bases. V gave up 10 bases and J gave up 6 bases; unmatched junction bases: 8. From germline, CDR1 is MDHEN and CDR2 SYDVKM. The CDR3 consists of 13 residues. The CDR3 spells CATIGGQVNEQFF. The CDR3 coding sequence is TGTGCCACGATAGGGGGACAGGTCAATGAGCAGTTCTTC.

The sample holds a few counts of this clone. CDR3 DNA sequence: TGTGCCAGCTCACCACAGCACCCTGGAAACACCATATATTTT. It yields the protein CASSPQHPGNTIYF. The chain uses TRBV18 and TRBJ1-3; D is uncertain. V lost 1 base to trimming and J lost 2 bases, with 6 bases between them. This CDR3 comprises 14 residues. Looked up from germline, CDR1 is KGHSH and CDR2 is LQKENI.

Only a few counts were recorded for this clone. This chain joins TRBV10-3 and TRBJ2-1, with D possibly matching TRBD1 (5 bases). The CDR3 is 13 residues long. V was pared by 2 bases and J by 10 bases, with 12 bases between. The germline V gene has CDR1 ENHRY and CDR2 SYGVKD. CDR3: CAISEGAVGEQFF. CDR3 in DNA: TGTGCCATCAGTGAGGGGGCCGTGGGGGAGCAGTTCTTC.

Notes on this clone: The sample carries other DNA sequences with the same CDR3. The chain carries TRBV18 and TRBJ2-3; tentatively, D is TRBD2 (5 bases). CDR1 is KGHSH and CDR2 is LQKENI in the germline V gene. This CDR3 comprises 13 residues. V dropped 5 bases and J dropped 2 bases, with 8 bases sitting between them. CDR3 bases: TGTGCCAGCTCAACGGGGTCCACAGATACGCAGTATTTT. Its protein product is CASSTGSTDTQYF. Full variable domain (outside the CDR3, taken from reference TRBV18 and TRBJ2-3): NAGVMQNPRHLVRRRGQEARLRCSPMKGHSHVYWYRQLPEEGLKFMVYLQKENIIDESGMPKERFSAEFPKEGPSILRIQQVVRGDSAAYFCASSTGSTDTQYFGPGTRLTVL.

The chain links TRBV7-9 to TRBJ2-3; 12 positions agree with TRBD2. The CDR3 sequence is 17 residues long. Germline V lookup: CDR1 SEHNR, CDR2 FQNEAQ (reference sequence). The V segment lost 5 bases and the J segment 2 bases; nucleotides outside the gene matches: 8. CDR3 in DNA: TGTGCCAGCAGCCCTTTCGGACTAGCGGGATACACAGATACGCAGTATTTT. Translating gives CASSPFGLAGYTDTQYF.

This chain joins TRBV7-3 and TRBJ2-1; 9 bases are shared with TRBD2. Trimming removed 3 bases from V and 2 bases from J; junction bases left unmatched: 2. The CDR3 runs to 15 residues. CDR1 and CDR2 from the germline V gene are SGHTA and FQGTGA. Written as DNA, the CDR3 is TGTGCCAGCAGCTTTGCGGGGGGGGCCTACAATGAGCAGTTCTTC. Translating gives CASSFAGGAYNEQFF.

This clone was found a few times. The rearrangement uses TRBV2 and TRBJ2-3; tentatively, D is TRBD2 (5 bases). The germline V and J ends were trimmed by 10 bases and 4 bases, with 15 bases remaining between them. This CDR3 is 13 amino acids long. CDR1 is SNHLY and CDR2 is FYNNEI in the germline V gene. The CDR3 spells CATRSGFADTQYF. The CDR3 nucleotides read TGTGCCACCCGTTCGGGGTTCGCAGATACGCAGTATTTT.

V usage is TRBV6-5 and J usage is TRBJ2-3, with TRBD1 identical over 8 bases. Trimming cost V 0 bases and J 4 bases; bases outside gene matches: 6. CDR3 length equals 16 residues. Germline assignment: CDR1 MNHEY and CDR2 SVGAGI. CDR3 sequence reads: CASSYSGTGPSDTQYF. The CDR3 DNA reads TGTGCCAGCAGTTACTCCGGGACAGGACCGTCAGATACGCAGTATTTT.

This chain connects TRBV7-9 to TRBJ2-7; 8 bases are shared with TRBD1. V shed 8 bases and J 5 bases; nucleotides not matched to a gene: 8. Germline V gives CDR1 SEHNR, CDR2 FQNEAQ (reference sequence). The CDR3 extends over 13 amino acids. The CDR3 loop is CASGEGQGDEQYF. The CDR3 DNA is TGTGCCAGCGGCGAAGGACAGGGAGACGAGCAGTACTTC.

This sequence joins TRBV20-1 and TRBJ2-5; D gene ambiguous. V lost 3 bases and J lost 5, with 7 bases in between. The CDR3 consists of 11 residues. The germline V gene encodes CDR1 DFQATT and CDR2 SNEGSKA (reference sequence). As DNA, the CDR3 is TGCAGTGCTAGGATTCGGGAGACCCAGTACTTC. It specifies CSARIRETQYF.

Worth noting for this clone: Other DNA variants within this sample encode the same CDR3. The V gene is TRBV18, the J gene TRBJ1-2; 8 bases line up with TRBD1. Germline trimming cut 6 bases from V and 3 bases from J; bases unmatched to any gene: 3. The CDR3 is 13 residues long. CDR1 is KGHSH and CDR2 is LQKENI in the germline V gene. The CDR3 bases are TGTGCCAGCTCGTCGGACAGGGACTATGGCTACACCTTC. Translating gives CASSSDRDYGYTF.

This chain links TRBV7-2 with TRBJ2-6; D remains ambiguous. V lost 5 bases and J 2 bases, leaving 13 bases between the germline ends. The CDR3 spans 16 residues. Germline V gene sequence: CDR1 SGHTA, CDR2 FQGNSA. CDR3 bases: TGTGCCAGCAGCCCGACCACAACTACTGGGGCCAACGTCCTGACTTTC. Amino acid sequence: CASSPTTTTGANVLTF.

The rearrangement uses TRBV5-1 and TRBJ1-6; maybe TRBD1 (5 bases). CDR3 length: 15 residues. Per germline, CDR1 SGHRS and CDR2 YFSETQ. Trimming took off 7 bases at V and 6 bases at J, with 17 bases between the two ends. CDR3 in amino acids: CASRLAGTSNSPLHF. CDR3 DNA sequence: TGCGCCAGCCGTTTGGCAGGGACTTCTAATTCACCCCTCCACTTT.

This clone has just a few counts. The rearrangement uses TRBV19 and TRBJ2-2; no clear D. The germline V and J ends were trimmed by 1 base and 4 bases, with 7 bases remaining between them. The CDR3 contains 14 residues. Looked up from germline, CDR1 is LNHDA and CDR2 is SQIVND (reference sequence). CDR3 nucleotides: TGTGCCAGTAGTATAGGCCAGTCCACCGGGGAGCTGTTTTTT. This translates into CASSIGQSTGELFF.

V gene TRBV7-2 combines with J gene TRBJ2-3; D not certain. V was pared by 7 bases and J by 2 bases, with 13 bases between. The CDR3 is 14 residues long. Germline CDR1 SGHTA, CDR2 FQGNSA. CDR3 protein: CASKKGQVTDTQYF. The CDR3 coding sequence is TGTGCCAGCAAAAAAGGTCAGGTCACAGATACGCAGTATTTT.

The CDR3 spells CASSPPQSRKLFF. The CDR3 nucleotides read TGTGCCAGCTCACCACCCCAAAGCAGGAAGCTGTTTTTT. V is TRBV18 and J is TRBJ2-2; no definite D call. CDR1 is KGHSH and CDR2 is LQKENI in the germline V gene. The V end lost 0 bases, the J end lost 12 bases, and 11 bases lay between the germline ends. This CDR3 comprises 13 residues.

The chain joins TRBV28 to TRBJ1-2, with a weak D call TRBD1 (6 bases). Germline V gene data show CDR1 as MDHEN and CDR2 as SYDVKM. Deletions cut 5 bases from V and 8 bases from J, with 12 bases between. The CDR3 contains 12 residues. Written as DNA, the CDR3 is TGTGCCAGCAGTCCAGGGGCTGGCGGCTACACCTTC. It encodes CASSPGAGGYTF.